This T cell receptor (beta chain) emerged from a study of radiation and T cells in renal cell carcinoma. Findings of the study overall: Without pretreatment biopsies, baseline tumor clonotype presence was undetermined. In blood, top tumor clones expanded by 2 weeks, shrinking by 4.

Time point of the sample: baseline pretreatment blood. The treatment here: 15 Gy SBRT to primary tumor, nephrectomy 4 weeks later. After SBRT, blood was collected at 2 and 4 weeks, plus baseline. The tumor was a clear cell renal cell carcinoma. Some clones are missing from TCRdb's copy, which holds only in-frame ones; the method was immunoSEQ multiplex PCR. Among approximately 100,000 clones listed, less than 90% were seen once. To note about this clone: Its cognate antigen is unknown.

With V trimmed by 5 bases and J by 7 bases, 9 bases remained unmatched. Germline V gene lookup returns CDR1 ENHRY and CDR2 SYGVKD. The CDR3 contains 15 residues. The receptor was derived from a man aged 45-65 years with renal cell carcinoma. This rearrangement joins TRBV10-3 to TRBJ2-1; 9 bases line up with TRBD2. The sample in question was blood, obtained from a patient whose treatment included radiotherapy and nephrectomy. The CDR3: CAISPGIAGVNEQFF. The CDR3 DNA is TGTGCCATCAGTCCGGGGATAGCGGGAGTAAATGAGCAGTTCTTC.